The text below deals with one T cell receptor (beta chain). The second PCR ran about 6 to 11 cycles with a sample-barcoded 5' primer and J-beta primers. Via MiXCR, TCRdb re-called the 5' RACE reads, giving one row per CDR3 protein. The sample includes 1.4 million to 1.5 million distinct CDR3 sequences, approximately 42% of them seen just once. This entry comes from a study of blood T cells in healthy people across ages. The TCR sequence derives from a woman aged 18-35 years in good health. The sequencing sample was made of blood.

The CDR3 region is CASSLSGGAVTGELFF. The CDR3 DNA sequence: TGTGCCAGCAGTTTAAGCGGGGGGGCTGTAACCGGGGAGCTGTTTTTT. The chain couples TRBV12-3 or TRBV12-4 to TRBJ2-2; 10 bases are shared with TRBD2. The ends lost 2 bases at V and 5 bases at J; junction bases unmatched: 5. The length of the CDR3 is 16 residues.